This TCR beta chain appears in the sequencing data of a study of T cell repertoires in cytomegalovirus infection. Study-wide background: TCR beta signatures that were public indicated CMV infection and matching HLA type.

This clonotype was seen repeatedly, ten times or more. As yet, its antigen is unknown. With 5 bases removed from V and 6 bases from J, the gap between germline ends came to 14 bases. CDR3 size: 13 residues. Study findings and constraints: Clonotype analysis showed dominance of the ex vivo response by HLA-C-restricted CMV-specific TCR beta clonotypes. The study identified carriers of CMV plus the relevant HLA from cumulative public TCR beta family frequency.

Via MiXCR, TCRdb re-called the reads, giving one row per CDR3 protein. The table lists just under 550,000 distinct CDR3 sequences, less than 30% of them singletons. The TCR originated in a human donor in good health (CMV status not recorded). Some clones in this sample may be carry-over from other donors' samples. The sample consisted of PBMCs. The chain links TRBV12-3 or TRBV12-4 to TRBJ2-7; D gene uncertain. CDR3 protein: CASSPGEVGEQYV. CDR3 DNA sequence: TGTGCCAGCAGTCCGGGTGAAGTAGGCGAGCAGTACGTC.